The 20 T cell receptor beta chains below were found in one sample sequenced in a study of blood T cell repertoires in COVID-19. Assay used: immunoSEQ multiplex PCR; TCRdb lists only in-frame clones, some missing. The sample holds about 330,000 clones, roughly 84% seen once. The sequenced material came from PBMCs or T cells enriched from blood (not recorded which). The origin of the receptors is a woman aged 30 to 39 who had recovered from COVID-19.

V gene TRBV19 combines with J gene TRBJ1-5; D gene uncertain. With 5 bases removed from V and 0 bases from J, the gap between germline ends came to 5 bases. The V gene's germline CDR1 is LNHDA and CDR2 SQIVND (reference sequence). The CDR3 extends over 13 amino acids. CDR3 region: CASSGGSNQPQHF. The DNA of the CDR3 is TGTGCCAGTAGTGGCGGTAGCAATCAGCCCCAGCATTTT.

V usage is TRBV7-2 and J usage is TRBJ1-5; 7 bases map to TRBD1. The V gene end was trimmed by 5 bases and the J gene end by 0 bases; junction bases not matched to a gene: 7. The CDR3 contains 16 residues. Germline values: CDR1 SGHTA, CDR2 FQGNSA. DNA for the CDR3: TGTGCCAGCAGCGTACAGGGGCCGTATAGCAATCAGCCCCAGCATTTT. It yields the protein CASSVQGPYSNQPQHF. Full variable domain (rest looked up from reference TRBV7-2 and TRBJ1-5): GAGVSQSPSNKVTEKGKDVELRCDPISGHTALYWYRQSLGQGLEFLIYFQGNSAPDKSGLPSDRFSAERTGGSVSTLTIQRTQQEDSAVYLCASSVQGPYSNQPQHFGDGTRLSIL.

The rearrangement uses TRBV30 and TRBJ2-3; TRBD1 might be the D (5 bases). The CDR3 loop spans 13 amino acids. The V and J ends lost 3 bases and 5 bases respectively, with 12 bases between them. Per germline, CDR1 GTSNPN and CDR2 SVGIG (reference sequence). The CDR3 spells CAWRVGAGDTQYF. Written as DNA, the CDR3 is TGTGCCTGGAGAGTAGGGGCCGGAGATACGCAGTATTTT.

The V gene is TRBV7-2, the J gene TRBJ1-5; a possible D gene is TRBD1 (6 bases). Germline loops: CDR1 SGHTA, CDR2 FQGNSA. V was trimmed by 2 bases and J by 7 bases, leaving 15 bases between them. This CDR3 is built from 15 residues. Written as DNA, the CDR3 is TGTGCCAGCAGCTTAAAACCGGGAGGGGGACAGCCCCAGCATTTT. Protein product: CASSLKPGGGQPQHF.

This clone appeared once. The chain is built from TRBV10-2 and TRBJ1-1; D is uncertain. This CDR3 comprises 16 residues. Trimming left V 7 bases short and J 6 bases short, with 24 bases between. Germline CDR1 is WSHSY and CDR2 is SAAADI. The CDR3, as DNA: TGCGCCAGCACCCACACCACAGTTGGTGCCACCCCTGAAGCTTTCTTT. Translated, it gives CASTHTTVGATPEAFF.

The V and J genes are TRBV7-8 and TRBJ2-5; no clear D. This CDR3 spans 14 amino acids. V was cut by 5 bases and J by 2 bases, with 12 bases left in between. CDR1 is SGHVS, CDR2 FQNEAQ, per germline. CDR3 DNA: TGTGCCAGCAGCCGAGACACCGGGCAAGAGACCCAGTACTTC. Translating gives CASSRDTGQETQYF.

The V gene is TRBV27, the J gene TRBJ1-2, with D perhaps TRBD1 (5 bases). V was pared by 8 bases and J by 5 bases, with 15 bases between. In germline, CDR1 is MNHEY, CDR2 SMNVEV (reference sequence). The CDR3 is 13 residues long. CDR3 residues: CASSYGADYGYTF. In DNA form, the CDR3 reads TGTGCCAGCTCTTATGGGGCAGATTATGGCTACACCTTC.

CDR3 in amino acids: CASRDRDTGELFF. CDR3 coding DNA: TGTGCCAGCAGGGACAGGGATACCGGGGAGCTGTTTTTT. The chain links TRBV25-1 to TRBJ2-2, with 8 positions matching TRBD1. The trim removed 6 bases at V and 5 bases at J, leaving 2 bases unmatched. The germline CDR1 and CDR2 sequences are MGHDK and SYGVNS. The CDR3 sequence is 13 residues long.

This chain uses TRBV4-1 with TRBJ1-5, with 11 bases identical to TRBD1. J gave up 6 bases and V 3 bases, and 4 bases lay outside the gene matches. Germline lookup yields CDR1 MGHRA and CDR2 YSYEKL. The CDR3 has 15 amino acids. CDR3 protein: CASSQLGQGAQPQHF. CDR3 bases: TGCGCCAGCAGCCAGCTCGGACAGGGGGCTCAGCCCCAGCATTTT.

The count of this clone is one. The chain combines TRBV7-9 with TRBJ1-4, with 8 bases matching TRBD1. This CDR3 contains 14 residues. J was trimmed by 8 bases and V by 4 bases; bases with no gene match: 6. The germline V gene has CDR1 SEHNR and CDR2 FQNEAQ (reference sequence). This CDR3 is CASSSTGDGEKLFF. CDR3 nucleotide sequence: TGTGCCAGCAGCTCGACAGGGGACGGAGAAAAACTGTTTTTT.

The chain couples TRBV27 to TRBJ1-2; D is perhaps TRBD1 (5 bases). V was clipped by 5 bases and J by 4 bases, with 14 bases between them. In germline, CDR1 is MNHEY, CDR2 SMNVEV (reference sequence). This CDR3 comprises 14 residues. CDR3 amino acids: CASSPRTGLYGYTF. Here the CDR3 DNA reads TGTGCCAGCAGTCCACGGACGGGACTCTATGGCTACACCTTC.

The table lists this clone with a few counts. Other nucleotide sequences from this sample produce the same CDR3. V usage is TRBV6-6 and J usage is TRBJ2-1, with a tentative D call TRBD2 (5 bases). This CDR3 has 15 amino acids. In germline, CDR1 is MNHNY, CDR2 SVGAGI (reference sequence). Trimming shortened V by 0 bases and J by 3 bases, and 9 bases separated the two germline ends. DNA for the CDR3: TGTGCCAGCAGTTACTCACCAGGACTCTACAATGAGCAGTTCTTC. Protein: CASSYSPGLYNEQFF.

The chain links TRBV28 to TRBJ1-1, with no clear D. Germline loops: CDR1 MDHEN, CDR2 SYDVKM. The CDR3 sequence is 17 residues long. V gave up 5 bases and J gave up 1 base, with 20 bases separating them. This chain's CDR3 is CASSEGPMGFRNTEAFF. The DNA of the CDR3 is TGTGCCAGCAGTGAGGGCCCCATGGGTTTTCGGAACACTGAAGCTTTCTTT.

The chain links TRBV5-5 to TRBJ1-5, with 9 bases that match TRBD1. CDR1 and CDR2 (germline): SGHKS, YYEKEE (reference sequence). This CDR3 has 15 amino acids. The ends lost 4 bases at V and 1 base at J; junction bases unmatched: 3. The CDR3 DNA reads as TGTGCCAGCAGCCGACAGGGGGGGAGCAATCAGCCCCAGCATTTT. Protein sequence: CASSRQGGSNQPQHF.

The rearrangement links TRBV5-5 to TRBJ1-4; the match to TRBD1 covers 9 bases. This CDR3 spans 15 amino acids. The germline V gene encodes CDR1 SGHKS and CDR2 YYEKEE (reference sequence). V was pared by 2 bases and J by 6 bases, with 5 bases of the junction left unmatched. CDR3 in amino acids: CASSFTGGVDEKLFF. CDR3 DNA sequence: TGTGCCAGCAGCTTCACAGGGGGCGTGGATGAAAAACTGTTTTTT. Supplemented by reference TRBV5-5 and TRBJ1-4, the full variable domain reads DAGVTQSPTHLIKTRGQQVTLRCSPISGHKSVSWYQQVLGQGPQFIFQYYEKEERGRGNFPDRFSARQFPNYSSELNVNALLLGDSALYLCASSFTGGVDEKLFFGSGTQLSVL.

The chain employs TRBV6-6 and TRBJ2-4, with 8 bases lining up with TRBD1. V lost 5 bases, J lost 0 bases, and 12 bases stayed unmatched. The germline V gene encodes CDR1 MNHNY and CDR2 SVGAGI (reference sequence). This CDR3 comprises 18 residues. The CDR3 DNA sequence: TGTGCCAGCAGTCCGGGGCAGGGGGCGTCGGAAGCCAAAAACATTCAGTACTTC. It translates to CASSPGQGASEAKNIQYF.

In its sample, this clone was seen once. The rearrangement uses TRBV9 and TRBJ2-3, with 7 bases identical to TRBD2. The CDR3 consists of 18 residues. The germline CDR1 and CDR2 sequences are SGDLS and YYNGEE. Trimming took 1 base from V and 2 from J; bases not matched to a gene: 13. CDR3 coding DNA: TGTGCCAGCAGCGTAAATCGGGAGCGGGGTTCCATCACAGATACGCAGTATTTT. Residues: CASSVNRERGSITDTQYF.

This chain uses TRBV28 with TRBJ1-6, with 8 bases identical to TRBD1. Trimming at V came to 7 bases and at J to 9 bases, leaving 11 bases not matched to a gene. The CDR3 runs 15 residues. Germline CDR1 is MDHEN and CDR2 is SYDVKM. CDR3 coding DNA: TGTGCCAGCAAGAGTAAGGACAGGGCAATTTCACCCCTCCACTTT. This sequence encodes CASKSKDRAISPLHF.

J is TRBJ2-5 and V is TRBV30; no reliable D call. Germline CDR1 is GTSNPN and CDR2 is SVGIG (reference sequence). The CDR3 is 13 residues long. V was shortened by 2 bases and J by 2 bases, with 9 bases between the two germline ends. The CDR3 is CAWSRSVQETQYF. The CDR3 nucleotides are TGTGCCTGGAGTCGTTCGGTACAAGAGACCCAGTACTTC.

The CDR3 region has the DNA TGTGCCAGCGCGGGACAGTCTCCCGGGGAGCTGTTTTTT. This translates into CASAGQSPGELFF. The genes are TRBV28 and TRBJ2-2; D is possibly TRBD1 (7 bases). This CDR3 spans 13 amino acids. CDR1 is MDHEN, CDR2 SYDVKM, per germline. Between the trimmed V and J ends, which lost 8 bases and 6 bases, there was a span of 13 bases.